This T cell receptor (beta chain) is from a study of cytomegalovirus exposure and HLA in healthy donors. Study findings and constraints: Rarity characterized most TCR sequences, yet some public TCRs appeared in many donors. CMV serostatus was the sole immune exposure information available. Altogether, some 170 TCR beta chains were recorded as cytomegalovirus-associated. Among TCR beta chains of equal frequency, HLA-associated ones were more clonally expanded in a later analysis.

The PCR was carried out with 60 Vbeta primers and 13 Jbeta primers. Here immunoSEQ multiplex PCR was the method, and the copy in TCRdb shows in-frame clones only, minus some. The sample records 75,000 to 100,000 clones, around 80% being singletons. V lost 1 base, J lost 4 bases, and 14 bases lay in between. Per germline, CDR1 LGHNA and CDR2 YSLEER. CDR3 length: 16 amino acids. This clone was counted a few times. What it recognizes is unknown. The V call is TRBV4-3, the J call TRBJ2-1, with TRBD1 as a possible D gene (6 bases). The receptor's source is a man under 40 in good health and CMV-seronegative. Sequenced: PBMCs. The DNA of the CDR3 is TGCGCCAGCAGCCAAGGGCAGGGGCTTGGGTACAATGAGCAGTTCTTC. Encoded protein: CASSQGQGLGYNEQFF.